The clone carrying this T cell receptor (beta chain) was detected only a few times. The data belong to a study of blood T cells in healthy people across ages. It was with a sample-barcoded 5' primer and a J-beta primer mix that a second PCR of roughly 6 to 12 cycles was run. Each CDR3 protein is one row after TCRdb ran MiXCR on the 5' RACE reads. The table has 1.5 million to 2 million distinct CDR3 sequences, 28% seen once. The CDR3 consists of 16 residues. Trimming cost V 1 base and J 1 base, with 14 bases left between them. The germline V gene has CDR1 LGHDT and CDR2 YNNKEL (reference sequence). The specimen sequenced was blood. This chain links TRBV3-1 with TRBJ2-7; a weak D match, TRBD1 (6 bases). The receptor comes from a woman in her 30s in good health. The CDR3 DNA reads TGTGCCAGCAGCCAAGTGGGTGGGACACCTTCCTACGAGCAGTACTTC. It is translated as CASSQVGGTPSYEQYF.